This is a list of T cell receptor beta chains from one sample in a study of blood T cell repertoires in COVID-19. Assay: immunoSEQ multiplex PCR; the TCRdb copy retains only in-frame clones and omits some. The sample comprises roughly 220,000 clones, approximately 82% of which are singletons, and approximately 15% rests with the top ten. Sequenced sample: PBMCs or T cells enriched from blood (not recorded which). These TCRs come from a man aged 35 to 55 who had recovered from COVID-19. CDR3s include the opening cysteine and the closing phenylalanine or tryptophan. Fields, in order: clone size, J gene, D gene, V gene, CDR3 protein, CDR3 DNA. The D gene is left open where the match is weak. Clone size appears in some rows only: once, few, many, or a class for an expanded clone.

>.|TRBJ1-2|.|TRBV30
CAWTFNYGYTF
TGTGCCTGGACTTTTAACTATGGCTACACCTTC
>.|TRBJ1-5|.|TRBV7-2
CASSIGGGTNQPQHF
TGTGCCAGCAGCATAGGGGGGGGCACCAATCAGCCCCAGCATTTT
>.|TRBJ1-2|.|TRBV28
CASSSGRGRSGYTF
TGTGCCAGCAGTTCCGGGCGGGGCAGGAGTGGCTACACCTTC
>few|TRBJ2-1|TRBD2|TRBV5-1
CASSLDGTSDNEQFF
TGCGCCAGCAGCTTGGATGGGACTAGCGACAATGAGCAGTTCTTC
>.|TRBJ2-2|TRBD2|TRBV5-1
CASSSDGLAGTNTGELFF
TGCGCCAGCAGCTCAGACGGACTAGCGGGGACGAACACCGGGGAGCTGTTTTTT
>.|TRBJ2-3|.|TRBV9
CASSPGVSTDTQYF
TGTGCCAGCAGCCCGGGAGTCAGCACAGATACGCAGTATTTT
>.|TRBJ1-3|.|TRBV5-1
CASSYSGNTIYF
TGCGCCAGCAGTTACTCTGGAAACACCATATATTTT
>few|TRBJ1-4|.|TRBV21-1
CARKETGTGGPKNEKLFF
TGTGCCAGAAAGGAAACGGGGACAGGTGGACCCAAAAATGAAAAACTGTTTTTT
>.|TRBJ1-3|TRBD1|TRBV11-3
CASSAGTGASSGNTIYF
TGTGCCAGCAGCGCCGGGACAGGGGCCAGCTCTGGAAACACCATATATTTT
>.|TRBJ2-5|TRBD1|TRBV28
CASSPGSWDRGRETQYF
TGTGCCAGCAGTCCGGGGAGCTGGGACAGGGGACGGGAGACCCAGTACTTC
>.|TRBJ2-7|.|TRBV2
CASKGRDYEQYF
TGTGCCAGCAAGGGCAGGGACTACGAGCAGTACTTC
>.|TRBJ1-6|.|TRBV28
CASSQKQGYSPLHF
TGTGCCAGCAGTCAAAAACAGGGCTATTCACCCCTCCACTTT
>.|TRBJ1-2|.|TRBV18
CASSPNTGLEGGYTF
TGTGCCAGCTCACCCAATACAGGGCTCGAGGGGGGCTACACCTTC
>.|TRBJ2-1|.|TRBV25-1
CASSGSFEQFF
TGTGCCAGCAGTGGTTCCTTTGAGCAGTTCTTC
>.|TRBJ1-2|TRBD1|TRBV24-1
CATSEGNRGPRGGYTF
TGTGCCACCAGTGAGGGGAACAGGGGCCCTCGGGGTGGCTACACCTTC
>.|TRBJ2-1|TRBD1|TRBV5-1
CASSVWGTGGDEQFF
TGCGCCAGCAGCGTTTGGGGGACAGGGGGCGATGAGCAGTTCTTC
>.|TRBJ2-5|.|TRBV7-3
CASSKTPGTPETQYF
TGTGCCAGCAGCAAAACGCCGGGGACACCCGAGACCCAGTACTTC
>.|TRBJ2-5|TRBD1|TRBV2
CATSRGLETQYF
TGTGCCACCAGCAGGGGGCTTGAGACCCAGTACTTC
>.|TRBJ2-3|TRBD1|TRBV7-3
CASSNTGDPTDTQYF
TGTGCCAGCAGCAACACAGGGGACCCCACAGATACGCAGTATTTT
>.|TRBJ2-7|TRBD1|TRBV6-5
CASSNRGGEQYF
TGTGCCAGCAGCAACAGGGGCGGCGAGCAGTACTTC
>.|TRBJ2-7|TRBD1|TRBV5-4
CASSLARGPYEQYF
TGTGCCAGCAGCTTGGCCAGGGGGCCTTACGAGCAGTACTTC
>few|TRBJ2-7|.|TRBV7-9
CASSQSARGEQYF
TGTGCCAGCAGCCAGTCCGCACGGGGCGAGCAGTACTTC
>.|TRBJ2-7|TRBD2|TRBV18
CASSPAGVRHEQYF
TGTGCCAGCTCACCGGCGGGAGTTCGCCACGAGCAGTACTTC
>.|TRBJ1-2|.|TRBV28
CASLDRFYGYTF
TGTGCCAGCCTAGACAGGTTCTATGGCTACACCTTC
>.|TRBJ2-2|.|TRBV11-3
CASSLALGRGELFF
TGTGCCAGCAGCTTAGCTTTGGGGCGCGGGGAGCTGTTTTTT
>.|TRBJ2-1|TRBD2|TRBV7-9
CASSRTSGVYNEQFF
TGTGCCAGCAGCCGGACTAGCGGAGTTTACAATGAGCAGTTCTTC
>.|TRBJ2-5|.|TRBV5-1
CASSASMVAETQYF
TGCGCCAGCAGCGCCTCCATGGTGGCAGAGACCCAGTACTTC
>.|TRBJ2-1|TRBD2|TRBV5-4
CASNPGGLAGKSYNEQFF
TGTGCCAGCAACCCGGGAGGACTAGCGGGAAAGTCCTACAATGAGCAGTTCTTC
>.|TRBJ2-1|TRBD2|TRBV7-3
CASSAQLAGKNEQFF
TGTGCCAGCAGCGCCCAACTAGCGGGGAAAAATGAGCAGTTCTTC
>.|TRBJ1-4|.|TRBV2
CASIIGQRNEKLFF
TGTGCCAGCATTATCGGCCAGCGTAATGAAAAACTGTTTTTT
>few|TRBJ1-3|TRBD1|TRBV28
CASSLGAGGSSGNTIYF
TGTGCCAGCAGTTTAGGGGCAGGGGGGAGCTCTGGAAACACCATATATTTT
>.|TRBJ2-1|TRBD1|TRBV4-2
CASSRRGLGQGVYNEQFF
TGTGCCAGCAGCCGTAGAGGCCTGGGACAGGGGGTCTACAATGAGCAGTTCTTC
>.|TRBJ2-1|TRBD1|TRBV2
CASSRQGPSYNEQFF
TGTGCCAGCAGCCGACAGGGGCCCTCCTACAATGAGCAGTTCTTC
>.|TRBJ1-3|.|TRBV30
CAWRLVAGTIYF
TGTGCCTGGAGGCTCGTGGCCGGGACCATATATTTT
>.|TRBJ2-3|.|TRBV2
CASRVEADTQYF
TGTGCCAGCAGGGTAGAAGCAGATACGCAGTATTTT
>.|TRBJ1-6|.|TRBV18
CASSPSNSPLHF
TGTGCCAGCTCACCCTCGAATTCACCCCTCCACTTT
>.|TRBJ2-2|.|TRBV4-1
CASSQDAQARDTGELFF
TGCGCCAGCAGCCAAGATGCCCAGGCGAGGGACACCGGGGAGCTGTTTTTT
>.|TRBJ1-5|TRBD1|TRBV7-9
CASSLSSGGGQPQHF
TGTGCCAGCAGCTTAAGTTCAGGGGGCGGGCAGCCCCAGCATTTT
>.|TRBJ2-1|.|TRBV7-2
CASSLGGGIPGFNEQFF
TGTGCCAGCAGCTTAGGGGGGGGCATCCCGGGTTTCAATGAGCAGTTCTTC
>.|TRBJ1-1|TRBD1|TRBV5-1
CASSSDGTGGAFF
TGCGCCAGCAGCTCGGACGGGACAGGGGGAGCTTTCTTT
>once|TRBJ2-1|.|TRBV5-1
CASSLARGDGANEQFF
TGCGCCAGCAGCTTGGCCAGGGGAGACGGGGCCAATGAGCAGTTCTTC